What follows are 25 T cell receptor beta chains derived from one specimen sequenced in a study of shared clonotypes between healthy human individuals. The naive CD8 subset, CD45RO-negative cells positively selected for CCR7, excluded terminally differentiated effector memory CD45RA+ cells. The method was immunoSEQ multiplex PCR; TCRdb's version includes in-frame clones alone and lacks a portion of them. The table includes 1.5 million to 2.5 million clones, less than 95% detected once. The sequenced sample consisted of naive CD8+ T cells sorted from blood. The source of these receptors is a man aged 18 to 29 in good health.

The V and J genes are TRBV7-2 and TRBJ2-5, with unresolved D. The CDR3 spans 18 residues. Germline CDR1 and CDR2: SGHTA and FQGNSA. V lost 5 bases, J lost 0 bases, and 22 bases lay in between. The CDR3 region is CASSRTSNFLSYQETQYF. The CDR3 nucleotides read TGTGCCAGCAGCCGAACGTCTAACTTCCTAAGCTACCAAGAGACCCAGTACTTC.

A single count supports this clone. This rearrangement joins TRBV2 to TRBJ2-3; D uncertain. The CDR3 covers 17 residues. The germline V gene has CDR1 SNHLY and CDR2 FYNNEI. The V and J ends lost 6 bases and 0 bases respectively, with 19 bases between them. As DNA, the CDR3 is TGTGCCAGCAGCCCCCCGGACGACCTAACTAGCACAGATACGCAGTATTTT. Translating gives CASSPPDDLTSTDTQYF.

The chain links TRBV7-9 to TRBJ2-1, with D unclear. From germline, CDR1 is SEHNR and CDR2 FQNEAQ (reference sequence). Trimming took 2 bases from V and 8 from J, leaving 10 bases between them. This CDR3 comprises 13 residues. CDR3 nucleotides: TGTGCCAGCAGCTTATCTCTGTTGGATGAGCAGTTCTTC. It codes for CASSLSLLDEQFF.

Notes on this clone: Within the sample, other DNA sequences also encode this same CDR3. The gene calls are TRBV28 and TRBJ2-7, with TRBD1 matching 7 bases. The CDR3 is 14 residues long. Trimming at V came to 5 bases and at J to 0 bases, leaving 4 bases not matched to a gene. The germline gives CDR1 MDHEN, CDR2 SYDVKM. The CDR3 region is CASSRTGSSYEQYF. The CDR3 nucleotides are TGTGCCAGCAGTCGGACAGGATCCTCCTACGAGCAGTACTTC.

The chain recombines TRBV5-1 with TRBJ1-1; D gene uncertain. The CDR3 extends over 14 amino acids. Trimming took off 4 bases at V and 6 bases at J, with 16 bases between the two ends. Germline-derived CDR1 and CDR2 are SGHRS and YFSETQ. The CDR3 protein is CASSGWGSRAEAFF. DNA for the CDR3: TGCGCCAGCAGCGGGTGGGGTTCTAGGGCTGAAGCTTTCTTT.

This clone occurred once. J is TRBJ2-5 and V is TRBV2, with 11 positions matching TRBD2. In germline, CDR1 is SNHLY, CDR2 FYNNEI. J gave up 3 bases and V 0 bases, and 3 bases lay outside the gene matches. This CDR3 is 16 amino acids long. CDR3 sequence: CASSEAMGLAEETQYF. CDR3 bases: TGTGCCAGCAGTGAAGCGATGGGACTAGCGGAAGAGACCCAGTACTTC.

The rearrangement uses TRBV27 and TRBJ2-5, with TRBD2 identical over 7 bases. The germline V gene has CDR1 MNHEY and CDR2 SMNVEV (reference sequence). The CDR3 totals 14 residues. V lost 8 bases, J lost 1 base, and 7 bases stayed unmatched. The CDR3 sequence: CASRVAGIQETQYF. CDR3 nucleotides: TGTGCCAGCCGGGTAGCGGGCATCCAAGAGACCCAGTACTTC.

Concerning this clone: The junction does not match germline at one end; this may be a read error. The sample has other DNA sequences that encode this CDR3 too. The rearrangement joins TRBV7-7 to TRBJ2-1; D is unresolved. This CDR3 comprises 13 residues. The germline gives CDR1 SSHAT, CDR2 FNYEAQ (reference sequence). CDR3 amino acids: CASSLGENNEQFF. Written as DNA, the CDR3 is TGTGCTAGCAGCTTAGGAGAAAACAATGAGCAGTTCTTC.

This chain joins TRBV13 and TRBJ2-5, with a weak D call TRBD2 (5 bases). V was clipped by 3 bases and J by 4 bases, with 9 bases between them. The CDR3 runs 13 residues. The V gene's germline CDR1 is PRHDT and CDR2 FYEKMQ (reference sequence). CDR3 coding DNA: TGTGCCAGCAGCTTTGCAGGAGGAGAGACCCAGTACTTC. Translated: CASSFAGGETQYF.

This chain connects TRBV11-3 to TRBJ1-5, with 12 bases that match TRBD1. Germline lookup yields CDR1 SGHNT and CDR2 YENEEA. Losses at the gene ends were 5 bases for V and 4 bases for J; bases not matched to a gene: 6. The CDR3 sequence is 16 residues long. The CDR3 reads CASSAPGQGANQPQHF. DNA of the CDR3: TGTGCCAGCAGCGCGCCGGGACAGGGGGCGAATCAGCCCCAGCATTTT.

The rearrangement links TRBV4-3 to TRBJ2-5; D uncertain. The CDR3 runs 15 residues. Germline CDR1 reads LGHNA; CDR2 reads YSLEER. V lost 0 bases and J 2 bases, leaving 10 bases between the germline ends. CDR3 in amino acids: CASSQEGGLQETQYF. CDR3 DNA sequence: TGCGCCAGCAGCCAAGAAGGTGGTTTACAAGAGACCCAGTACTTC.

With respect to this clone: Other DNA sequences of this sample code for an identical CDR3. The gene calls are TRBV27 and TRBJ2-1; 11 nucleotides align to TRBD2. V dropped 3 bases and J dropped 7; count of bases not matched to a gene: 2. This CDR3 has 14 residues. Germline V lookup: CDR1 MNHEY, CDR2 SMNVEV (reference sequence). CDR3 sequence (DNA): TGTGCCAGCAGTTTTCTAGCGGGAGGAAATGAGCAGTTCTTC. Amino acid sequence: CASSFLAGGNEQFF.

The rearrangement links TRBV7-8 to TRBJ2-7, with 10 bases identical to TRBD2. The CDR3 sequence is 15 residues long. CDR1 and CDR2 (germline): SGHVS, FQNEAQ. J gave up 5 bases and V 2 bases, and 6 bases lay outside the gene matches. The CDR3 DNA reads TGTGCCAGCAGCTTACTAGCGGGAGATCCTAACGAGCAGTACTTC. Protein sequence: CASSLLAGDPNEQYF. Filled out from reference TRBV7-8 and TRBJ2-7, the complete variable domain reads GAGVSQSPRYKVAKRGQDVALRCDPISGHVSLFWYQQALGQGPEFLTYFQNEAQLDKSGLPSDRFFAERPEGSVSTLKIQRTQQEDSAVYLCASSLLAGDPNEQYFGPGTRLTVT.

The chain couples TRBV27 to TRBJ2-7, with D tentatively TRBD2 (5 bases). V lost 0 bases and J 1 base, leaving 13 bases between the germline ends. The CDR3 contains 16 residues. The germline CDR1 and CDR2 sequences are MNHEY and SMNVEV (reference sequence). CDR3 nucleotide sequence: TGTGCCAGCAGTTTATCGGAGGCCAGTACATCCTACGAGCAGTACTTC. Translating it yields CASSLSEASTSYEQYF.

In DNA, the CDR3 is TGTGCCAGCACCGGACTAAATTACAATGAGCAGTTCTTC. It encodes CASTGLNYNEQFF. The chain uses TRBV27 and TRBJ2-1; possibly TRBD2 for D (6 bases). CDR1 and CDR2 from the germline V gene are MNHEY and SMNVEV (reference sequence). The CDR3 covers 13 residues. Deletions cut 7 bases from V and 4 bases from J, with 11 bases between.

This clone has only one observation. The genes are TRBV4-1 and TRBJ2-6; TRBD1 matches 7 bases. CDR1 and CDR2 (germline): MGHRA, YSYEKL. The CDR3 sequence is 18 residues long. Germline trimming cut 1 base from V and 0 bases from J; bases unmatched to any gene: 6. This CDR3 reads CASSQGQGRLSGANVLTF. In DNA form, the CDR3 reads TGCGCCAGCAGCCAAGGACAGGGCCGTCTCTCTGGGGCCAACGTCCTGACTTTC.

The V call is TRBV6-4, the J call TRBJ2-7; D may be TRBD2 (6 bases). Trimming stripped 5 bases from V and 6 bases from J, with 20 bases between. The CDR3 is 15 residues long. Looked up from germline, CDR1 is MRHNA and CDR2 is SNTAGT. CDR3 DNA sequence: TGTGCCAGCAGTCCCGCTGGAGGGCCATTGAGCGAGCAGTACTTC. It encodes CASSPAGGPLSEQYF.

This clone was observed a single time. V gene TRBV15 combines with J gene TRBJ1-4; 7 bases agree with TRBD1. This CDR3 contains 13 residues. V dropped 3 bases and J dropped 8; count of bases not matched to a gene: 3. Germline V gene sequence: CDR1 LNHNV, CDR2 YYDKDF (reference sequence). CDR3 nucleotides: TGTGCCACCAGCAGCCGGGACAGCGAAAAACTGTTTTTT. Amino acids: CATSSRDSEKLFF.

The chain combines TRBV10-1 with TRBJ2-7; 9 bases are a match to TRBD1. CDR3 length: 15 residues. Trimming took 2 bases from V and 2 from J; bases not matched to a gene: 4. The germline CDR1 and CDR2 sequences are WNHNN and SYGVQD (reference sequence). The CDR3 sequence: CASSEGTGRTYEQYF. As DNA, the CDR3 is TGCGCCAGCAGTGAGGGGACAGGGAGGACCTACGAGCAGTACTTC.

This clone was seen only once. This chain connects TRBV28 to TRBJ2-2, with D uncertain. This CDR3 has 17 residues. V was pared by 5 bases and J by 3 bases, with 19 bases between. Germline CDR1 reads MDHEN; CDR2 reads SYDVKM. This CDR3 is CASSDIRLNPDTGELFF. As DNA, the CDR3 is TGTGCCAGCAGTGACATACGGCTTAACCCTGACACCGGGGAGCTGTTTTTT.

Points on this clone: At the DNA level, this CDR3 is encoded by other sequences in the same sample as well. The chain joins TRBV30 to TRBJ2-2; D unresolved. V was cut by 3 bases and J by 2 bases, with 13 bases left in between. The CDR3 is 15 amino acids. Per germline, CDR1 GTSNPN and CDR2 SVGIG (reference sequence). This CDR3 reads CAWSVGSANTGELFF. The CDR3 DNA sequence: TGTGCCTGGAGCGTAGGTTCGGCCAACACCGGGGAGCTGTTTTTT.

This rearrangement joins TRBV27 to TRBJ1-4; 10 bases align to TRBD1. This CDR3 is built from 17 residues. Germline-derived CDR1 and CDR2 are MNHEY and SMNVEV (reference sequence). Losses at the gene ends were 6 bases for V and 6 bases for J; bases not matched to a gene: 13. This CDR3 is CASSSIPGQGSYEKLFF. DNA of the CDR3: TGTGCCAGCAGCTCGATACCGGGACAGGGGTCCTATGAAAAACTGTTTTTT.

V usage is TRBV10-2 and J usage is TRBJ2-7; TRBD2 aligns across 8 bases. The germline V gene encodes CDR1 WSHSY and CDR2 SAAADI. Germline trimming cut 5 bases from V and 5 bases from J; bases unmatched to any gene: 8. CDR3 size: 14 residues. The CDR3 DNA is TGCGCCAGCAGTCATAGCGGGGCAGGGAACGAGCAGTACTTC. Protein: CASSHSGAGNEQYF.

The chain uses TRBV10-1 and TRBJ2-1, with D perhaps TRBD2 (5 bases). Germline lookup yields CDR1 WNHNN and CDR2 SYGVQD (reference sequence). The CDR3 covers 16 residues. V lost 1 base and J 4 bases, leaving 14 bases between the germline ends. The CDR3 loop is CASSEFSEGSYNEQFF. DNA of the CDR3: TGCGCCAGCAGTGAGTTTAGCGAAGGTTCGTACAATGAGCAGTTCTTC.

The CDR3 is CASSEPGQGENYGYTF. The CDR3 bases are TGTGCCAGCAGTGAACCCGGACAGGGGGAGAACTATGGCTACACCTTC. V usage is TRBV6-1 and J usage is TRBJ1-2; 10 positions agree with TRBD1. CDR3 length equals 16 residues. Germline V gene sequence: CDR1 MNHNS, CDR2 SASEGT. J gave up 2 bases and V 2 bases, and 5 bases lay outside the gene matches.